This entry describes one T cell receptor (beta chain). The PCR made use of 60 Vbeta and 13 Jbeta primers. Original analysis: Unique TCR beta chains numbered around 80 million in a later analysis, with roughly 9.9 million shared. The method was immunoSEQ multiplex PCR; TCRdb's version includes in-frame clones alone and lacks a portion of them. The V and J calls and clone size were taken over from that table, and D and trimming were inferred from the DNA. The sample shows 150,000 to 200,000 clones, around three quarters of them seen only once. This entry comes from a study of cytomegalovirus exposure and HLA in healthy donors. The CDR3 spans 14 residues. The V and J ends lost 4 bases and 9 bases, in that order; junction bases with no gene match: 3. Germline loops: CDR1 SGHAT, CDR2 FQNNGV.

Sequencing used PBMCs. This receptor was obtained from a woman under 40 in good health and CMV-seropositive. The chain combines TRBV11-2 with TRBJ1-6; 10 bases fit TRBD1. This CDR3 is CASSWDRGVSPLHF. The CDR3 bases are TGTGCCAGCAGCTGGGACAGGGGAGTTTCACCCCTCCACTTT.